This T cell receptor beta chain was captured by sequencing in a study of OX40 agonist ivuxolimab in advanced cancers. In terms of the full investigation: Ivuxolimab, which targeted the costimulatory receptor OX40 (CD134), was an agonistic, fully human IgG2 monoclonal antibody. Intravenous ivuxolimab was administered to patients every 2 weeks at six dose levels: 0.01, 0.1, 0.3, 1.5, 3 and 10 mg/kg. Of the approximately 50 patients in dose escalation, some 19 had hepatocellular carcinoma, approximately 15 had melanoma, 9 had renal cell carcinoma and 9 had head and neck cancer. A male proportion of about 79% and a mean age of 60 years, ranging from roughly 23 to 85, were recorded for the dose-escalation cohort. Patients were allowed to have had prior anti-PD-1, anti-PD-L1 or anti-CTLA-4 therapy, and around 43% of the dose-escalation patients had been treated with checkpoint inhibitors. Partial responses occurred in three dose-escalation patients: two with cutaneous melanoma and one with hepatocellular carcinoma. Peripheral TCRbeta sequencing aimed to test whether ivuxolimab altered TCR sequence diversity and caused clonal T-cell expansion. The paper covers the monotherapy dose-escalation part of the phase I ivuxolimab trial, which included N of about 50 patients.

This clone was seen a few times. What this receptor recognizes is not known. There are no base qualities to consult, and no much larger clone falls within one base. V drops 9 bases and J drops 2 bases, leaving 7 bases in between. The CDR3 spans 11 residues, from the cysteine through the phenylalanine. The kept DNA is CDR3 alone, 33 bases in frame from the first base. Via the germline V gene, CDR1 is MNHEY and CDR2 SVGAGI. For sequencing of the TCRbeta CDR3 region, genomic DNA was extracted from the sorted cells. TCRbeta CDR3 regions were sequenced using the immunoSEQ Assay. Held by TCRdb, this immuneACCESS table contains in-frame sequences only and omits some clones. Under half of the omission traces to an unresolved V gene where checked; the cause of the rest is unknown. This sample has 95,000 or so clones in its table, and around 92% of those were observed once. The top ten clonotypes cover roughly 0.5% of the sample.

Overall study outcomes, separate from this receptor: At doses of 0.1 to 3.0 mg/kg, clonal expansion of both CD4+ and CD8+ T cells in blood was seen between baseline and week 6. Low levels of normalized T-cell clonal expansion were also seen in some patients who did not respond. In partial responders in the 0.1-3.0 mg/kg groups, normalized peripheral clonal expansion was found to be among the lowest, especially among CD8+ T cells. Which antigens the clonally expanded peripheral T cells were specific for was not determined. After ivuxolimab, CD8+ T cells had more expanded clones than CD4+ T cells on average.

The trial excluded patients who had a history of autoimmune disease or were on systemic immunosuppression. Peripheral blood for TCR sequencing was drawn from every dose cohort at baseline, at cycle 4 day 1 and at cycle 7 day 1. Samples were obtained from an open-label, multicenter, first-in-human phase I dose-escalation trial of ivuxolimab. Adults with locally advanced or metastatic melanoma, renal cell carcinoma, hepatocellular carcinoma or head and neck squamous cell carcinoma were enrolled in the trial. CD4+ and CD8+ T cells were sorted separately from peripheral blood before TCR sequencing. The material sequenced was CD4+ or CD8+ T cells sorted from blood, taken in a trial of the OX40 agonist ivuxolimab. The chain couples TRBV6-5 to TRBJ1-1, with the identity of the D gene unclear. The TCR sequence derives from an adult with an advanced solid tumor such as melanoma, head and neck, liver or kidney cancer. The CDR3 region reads CASVPNTEAFF. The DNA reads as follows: TGTGCCAGTGTCCCAAACACTGAAGCTTTCTTT.